Listed here is a single T cell receptor (beta chain). The antigen is not known. Sequencing used immunoSEQ version 4 in survey mode. Here immunoSEQ multiplex PCR was the method, and the copy in TCRdb shows in-frame clones only, minus some. The table has 35,000 to 40,000 clones, 75% to 90% seen once. Stimulation used 7.5 to 10 ug/mL lysate from CMV-infected fibroblasts. Sorted nonresponding memory CD4+ T cells were CD40L-negative, CD69-negative, CD45RO-high. The sample is drawn from a study of persistence of HIV-infected CD4 T cells. This TCR came from an adult man with HIV who was CMV-seropositive. The sequenced sample was CD4+ T cells sorted from PBMCs after roughly 18-hour stimulation, obtained from a patient who received antiretroviral therapy.

The CDR3 reads CASRPGTVTYNEQFF. For the CDR3, the DNA is TGTGCCAGCAGACCCGGGACAGTCACCTACAATGAGCAGTTCTTC. V gene TRBV6-6 combines with J gene TRBJ2-1; 7 bases map to TRBD1. J gave up 2 bases and V 6 bases, and 7 bases lay outside the gene matches. Per germline, CDR1 MNHNY and CDR2 SVGAGI (reference sequence). The CDR3 length is 15 residues.